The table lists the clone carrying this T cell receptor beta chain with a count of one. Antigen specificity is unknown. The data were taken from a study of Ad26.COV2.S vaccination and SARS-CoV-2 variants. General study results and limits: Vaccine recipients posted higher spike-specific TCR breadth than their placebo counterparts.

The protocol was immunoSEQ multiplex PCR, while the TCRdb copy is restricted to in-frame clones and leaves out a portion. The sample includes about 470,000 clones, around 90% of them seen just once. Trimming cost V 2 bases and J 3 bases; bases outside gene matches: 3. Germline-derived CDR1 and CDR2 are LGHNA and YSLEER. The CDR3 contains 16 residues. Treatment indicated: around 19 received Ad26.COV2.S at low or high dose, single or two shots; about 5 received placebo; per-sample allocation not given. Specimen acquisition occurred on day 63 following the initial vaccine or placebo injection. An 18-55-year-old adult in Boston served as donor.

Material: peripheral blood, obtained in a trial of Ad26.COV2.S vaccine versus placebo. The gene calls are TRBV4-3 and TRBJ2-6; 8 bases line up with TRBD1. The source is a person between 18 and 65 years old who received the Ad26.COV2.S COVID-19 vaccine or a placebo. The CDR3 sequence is CASSQSQGVGANVLTF. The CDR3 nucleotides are TGCGCCAGCAGCCAATCACAGGGGGTTGGGGCCAACGTCCTGACTTTC.